These T cell receptor beta chains were read from a single sample in a study of blood T cell repertoires in COVID-19. Assay used: immunoSEQ multiplex PCR; TCRdb lists only in-frame clones, some missing. In the table there are 90,000 to 130,000 clones, 60% to 85% of which are singletons. Sample: peripheral blood. Receptors originate from a middle-aged woman with acute or convalescent COVID-19. Both conserved end residues are part of each CDR3. A D gene is named only where the DNA matches it firmly. Not all rows give a size; the values are once, few, many and, for expanded clones, a class.

CASSLDSANTEAFF TGCGCCAGCAGCTTGGACTCCGCGAACACTGAAGCTTTCTTT 14 NA TRBJ1-1 NA TRBV5-1
CASSQTGTSGGLQFF TGCGCCAGCAGCCAAACCGGGACTAGCGGGGGTTTGCAGTTCTTC 15 TRBD2 TRBJ2-1 few TRBV4-1
CASSPKGLAGLFRTDTQYF TGCGCCAGCAGCCCCAAAGGACTAGCGGGGTTGTTTCGCACAGATACGCAGTATTTT 19 TRBD2 TRBJ2-3 NA TRBV5-1
CASSYRTAVTDTQYF TGTGCCAGCAGTTACCGGACAGCGGTCACAGATACGCAGTATTTT 15 NA TRBJ2-3 once TRBV6-2/TRBV6-3
CASSQGGVVPLMNTEAFF TGTGCCAGCAGCCAGGGAGGGGTAGTCCCTCTAATGAACACTGAAGCTTTCTTT 18 NA TRBJ1-1 NA TRBV11-2
CASSLGQGNNQPQHF TGCGCCAGCAGCTTGGGACAGGGGAACAATCAGCCCCAGCATTTT 15 TRBD1 TRBJ1-5 NA TRBV5-1
CASSLHARENTEAFF TGCGCCAGCAGCTTGCATGCACGCGAAAACACTGAAGCTTTCTTT 15 NA TRBJ1-1 NA TRBV5-1
CASSPLVGNTIYF TGTGCCAGTAGTCCTCTAGTTGGAAACACCATATATTTT 13 NA TRBJ1-3 NA TRBV19
CASSQEISGGTEAFF TGCGCCAGCAGCCAAGAGATCTCGGGGGGCACTGAAGCTTTCTTT 15 NA TRBJ1-1 NA TRBV4-1
CASSQDSSGEQFF TGTGCCAGCAGCCAAGATTCGAGCGGTGAGCAGTTCTTC 13 NA TRBJ2-1 NA TRBV3-1/TRBV3-2
CAITAGYEQYF TGTGCCATCACCGCGGGGTACGAGCAGTACTTC 11 NA TRBJ2-7 NA TRBV10-3
CASSYPQGKPQHF TGTGCCAGCAGTTACCCGCAGGGCAAGCCCCAGCATTTT 13 NA TRBJ1-5 NA TRBV6-2/TRBV6-3
CSVQGSENYEQYF TGCAGCGTACAGGGATCTGAGAACTACGAGCAGTACTTC 13 NA TRBJ2-7 NA TRBV29-1
CASSLEGGAYEQYF TGTGCCAGCAGCTTGGAAGGGGGGGCGTACGAGCAGTACTTC 14 NA TRBJ2-7 NA TRBV5-4
CASSRGVDTQYF TGTGCCAGCAGTCGGGGGGTTGATACGCAGTATTTT 12 TRBD2 TRBJ2-3 many TRBV28
CAWWPSGGYTGELFF TGTGCCTGGTGGCCATCAGGGGGATATACCGGGGAGCTGTTTTTT 15 TRBD1 TRBJ2-2 NA TRBV30
CASSIEKAGVAFRTEAFF TGTGCCAGTAGTATAGAAAAGGCAGGGGTAGCGTTCCGGACTGAAGCTTTCTTT 18 NA TRBJ1-1 few TRBV19
CASSLVGQGSLNEQFF TGTGCCAGCAGTTTAGTAGGACAGGGTTCCTTGAATGAGCAGTTCTTC 16 TRBD1 TRBJ2-1 NA TRBV28
CASRTGGSGNTIYF TGTGCCAGCAGGACAGGTGGCTCTGGAAACACCATATATTTT 14 NA TRBJ1-3 few TRBV7-2